The 14 T cell receptor beta chains presented below share a single source sample, sequenced in a study of early T cells in non-severe SARS-CoV-2 infection. TCRdb called the 5' RACE reads again in MiXCR, with one record for every CDR3 protein. The sample consists of fewer than 120,000 distinct CDR3 sequences, over 10% of them appearing once. This sample comprised whole blood, obtained at baseline. The receptors derive from an adult who was a healthcare worker with PCR-confirmed SARS-CoV-2 infection or an uninfected control (not recorded which).

The rearrangement links TRBV2 to TRBJ2-6, with D possibly being TRBD1 (5 bases). The ends were cut back, 0 bases at V and 4 bases at J, with 16 bases in the middle. CDR1 is SNHLY, CDR2 FYNNEI, per germline. CDR3 length: 18 residues. The CDR3: CASSEARGRGAGANVLTF. In DNA form, the CDR3 reads TGTGCCAGCAGTGAAGCGCGAGGAAGGGGCGCCGGGGCCAACGTCCTGACTTTC. Together with reference TRBV2 and TRBJ2-6, the CDR3 gives the full variable domain: EPEVTQTPSHQVTQMGQEVILRCVPISNHLYFYWYRQILGQKVEFLVSFYNNEISEKSEIFDDQFSVERPDGSNFTLKIRSTKLEDSAMYFCASSEARGRGAGANVLTFGAGSRLTVL.

This clonotype has more than one count but fewer than ten. The chain combines TRBV2 with TRBJ1-2; 8 bases line up with TRBD1. The V segment lost 5 bases and the J segment 4 bases; nucleotides outside the gene matches: 12. This CDR3 comprises 16 residues. Germline CDR1 and CDR2: SNHLY and FYNNEI. This CDR3 is CASSYRGRGIGYGYTF. The CDR3 DNA reads as TGTGCCAGCAGTTACAGGGGGAGAGGGATTGGCTATGGCTACACCTTC.

Note on this clonotype: This may stem from a read error, because a much larger clone lies one nucleotide away. The chain links TRBV12-5 to TRBJ2-2; weak D call: TRBD2 (6 bases). CDR1 is LGHNT and CDR2 is FRNRAP in the germline V gene. The CDR3 length is 16 residues. The CDR3 here is CASGSGLRANTGELIF. In nucleotides, the CDR3 is TGTGCTAGTGGTTCTGGACTACGAGCGAACACCGGGGAGCTGATTTTT.

J is TRBJ1-6 and V is TRBV12-3 or TRBV12-4; D not certain. The V end lost 4 bases, the J end lost 9 bases, and 10 bases lay between the germline ends. The CDR3 length is 13 residues. The CDR3 loop is CASSYSLGSPLHF. DNA of the CDR3: TGTGCCAGCAGTTACAGTCTAGGTTCACCCCTCCACTTT.

This clonotype was observed a handful of times. V gene TRBV2 combines with J gene TRBJ2-7, with 8 bases lining up with TRBD1. The V and J ends lost 10 bases and 0 bases, in that order; junction bases with no gene match: 8. Germline V CDR1 and CDR2: SNHLY, FYNNEI. The length of the CDR3 is 14 residues. This chain's CDR3 is CAITGGASSYEQYF. In DNA, the CDR3 is TGTGCCATCACAGGGGGTGCTAGCTCCTACGAGCAGTACTTC.

This clonotype occurred a few times. The V and J genes are TRBV20-1 and TRBJ2-3, with no clear D. Germline CDR1 DFQATT, CDR2 SNEGSKA (reference sequence). CDR3 length: 13 residues. The germline V and J ends were trimmed by 1 base and 1 base, with 6 bases remaining between them. The CDR3 coding sequence is TGCAGTGCTAGAGTCAGCGGCACAGATACGCAGTATTTT. Translation gives CSARVSGTDTQYF.

The gene calls are TRBV29-1 and TRBJ2-1; TRBD2 matches at 11 bases. CDR1 is SQVTM, CDR2 ANQGSEA, per germline. This CDR3 is built from 11 residues. V shed 6 bases and J 13 bases; nucleotides not matched to a gene: 5. The CDR3 here is CSVAGTSGQFF. CDR3 DNA sequence: TGCAGCGTCGCTGGGACTAGCGGACAGTTCTTC.

This clonotype has just a few counts. V and J are TRBV6-1 and TRBJ2-3; D tentatively reads TRBD1 or TRBD2 (6 bases each). The ends were cut back, 2 bases at V and 4 bases at J, with 10 bases in the middle. The germline CDR1 and CDR2 sequences are MNHNS and SASEGT. The CDR3 covers 14 residues. The CDR3 DNA is TGTGCCAGCAGTGAACTGGAGGGGGCAGATACGCAGTATTTT. It is translated as CASSELEGADTQYF.

The chain carries TRBV20-1 and TRBJ2-4; the match to TRBD2 covers 7 bases. Germline V CDR1 and CDR2: DFQATT, SNEGSKA (reference sequence). This CDR3 has 15 amino acids. V trimming: 0 bases; J trimming: 8 bases; junction bases outside the gene matches: 10. The CDR3: CSARENSGGTDIQYF. The CDR3 DNA reads as TGCAGTGCTAGAGAAAATTCCGGGGGGACGGACATTCAGTACTTC.

The sample holds many counts of this clonotype. The genes are TRBV29-1 and TRBJ2-3; D unclear. This CDR3 has 12 amino acids. Per the germline V gene, CDR1 is SQVTM and CDR2 is ANQGSEA. Trimming left V 4 bases short and J 4 bases short, with 9 bases between. The CDR3 region is CSVVPGPDTQYF. The CDR3 bases are TGCAGCGTTGTCCCTGGCCCAGATACGCAGTATTTT.

This clonotype has at least ten counts. The chain carries TRBV20-1 and TRBJ1-6; 7 bases are shared with TRBD1. The length of the CDR3 is 15 residues. Germline CDR1 and CDR2: DFQATT and SNEGSKA (reference sequence). V dropped 3 bases and J dropped 10; count of bases not matched to a gene: 12. CDR3 in amino acids: CSARDAGGVRSPLHF. The CDR3 region has the DNA TGCAGTGCTAGGGACGCAGGGGGGGTACGGTCACCCCTCCACTTT.

The chain combines TRBV5-1 with TRBJ2-1, with a weak D call TRBD2 (6 bases). From germline, CDR1 is SGHRS and CDR2 YFSETQ. Trimming stripped 1 base from V and 0 bases from J, with 8 bases between. This CDR3 is 15 amino acids long. The DNA of the CDR3 is TGCGCCAGCAGCTTGTGGGGGGACTCCTACAATGAGCAGTTCTTC. Translating gives CASSLWGDSYNEQFF. Using reference TRBV5-1 and TRBJ2-1 for the parts outside the CDR3, the full variable domain is KAGVTQTPRYLIKTRGQQVTLSCSPISGHRSVSWYQQTPGQGLQFLFEYFSETQRNKGNFPGRFSGRQFSNSRSEMNVSTLELGDSALYLCASSLWGDSYNEQFFGPGTRLTVL.

This clonotype was recorded a few times. The rearrangement links TRBV11-1 to TRBJ2-1; 9 bases match TRBD2. This CDR3 contains 15 residues. Germline-derived CDR1 and CDR2 are SGHAT and FQDESV (reference sequence). V lost 0 bases, J lost 7 bases, and 4 bases stayed unmatched. The CDR3 DNA is TGTGCCAGCAGCTTAGCGCTAGCGGGGCCTAATGAGCAGTTCTTC. It specifies CASSLALAGPNEQFF.

This clonotype was detected a few times. V is TRBV28 and J is TRBJ1-1, with D maybe TRBD1 (6 bases). Germline CDR1 and CDR2: MDHEN and SYDVKM. V was trimmed by 6 bases and J by 2 bases, leaving 16 bases between them. There are 15 residues in the CDR3. Written as DNA, the CDR3 is TGTGCCAGCAGGACCCCCGGGACACTAAACACTGAAGCTTTCTTT. Residues: CASRTPGTLNTEAFF.